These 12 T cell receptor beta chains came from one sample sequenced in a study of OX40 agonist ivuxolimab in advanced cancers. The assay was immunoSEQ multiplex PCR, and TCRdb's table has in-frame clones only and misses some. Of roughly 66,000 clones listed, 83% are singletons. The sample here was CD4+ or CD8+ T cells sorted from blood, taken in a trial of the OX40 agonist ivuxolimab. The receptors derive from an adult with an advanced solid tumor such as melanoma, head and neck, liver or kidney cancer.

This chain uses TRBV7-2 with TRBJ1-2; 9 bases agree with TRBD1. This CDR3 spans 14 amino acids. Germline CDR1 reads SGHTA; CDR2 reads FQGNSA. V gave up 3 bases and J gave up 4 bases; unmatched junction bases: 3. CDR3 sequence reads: CASSFLQGAYGYTF. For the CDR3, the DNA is TGTGCCAGCAGCTTTCTACAGGGGGCCTATGGCTACACCTTC.

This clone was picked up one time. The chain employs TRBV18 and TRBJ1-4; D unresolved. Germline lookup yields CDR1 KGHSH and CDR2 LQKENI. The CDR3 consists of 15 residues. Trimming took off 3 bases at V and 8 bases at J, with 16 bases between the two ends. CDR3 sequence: CASSPERSRSEKLFF. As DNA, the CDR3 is TGTGCCAGCTCACCCGAGAGGAGCCGGAGCGAAAAACTGTTTTTT. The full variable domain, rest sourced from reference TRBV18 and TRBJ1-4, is NAGVMQNPRHLVRRRGQEARLRCSPMKGHSHVYWYRQLPEEGLKFMVYLQKENIIDESGMPKERFSAEFPKEGPSILRIQQVVRGDSAAYFCASSPERSRSEKLFFGSGTQLSVL.

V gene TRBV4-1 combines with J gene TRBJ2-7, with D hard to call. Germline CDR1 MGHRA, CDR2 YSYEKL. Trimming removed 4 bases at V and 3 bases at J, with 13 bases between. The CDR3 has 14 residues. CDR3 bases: TGCGCCAGCAGCCGGCTAGTATTTGACTACGAGCAGTACTTC. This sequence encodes CASSRLVFDYEQYF.

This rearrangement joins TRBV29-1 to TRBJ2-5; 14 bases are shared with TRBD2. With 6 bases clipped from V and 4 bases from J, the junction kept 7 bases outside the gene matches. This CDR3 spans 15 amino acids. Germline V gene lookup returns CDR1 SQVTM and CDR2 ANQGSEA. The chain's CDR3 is CSVEGLAGAGETQYF. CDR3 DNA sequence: TGCAGCGTCGAGGGACTAGCGGGGGCCGGAGAGACCCAGTACTTC.

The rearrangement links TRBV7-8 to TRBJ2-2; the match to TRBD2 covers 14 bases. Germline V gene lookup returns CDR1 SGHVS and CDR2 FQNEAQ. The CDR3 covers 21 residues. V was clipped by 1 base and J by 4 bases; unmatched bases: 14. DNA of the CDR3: TGTGCCAGCAGCTTAGAGCTTAGGGGGACTAGCGGGGGTGGTAGCACCGGGGAGCTGTTTTTT. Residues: CASSLELRGTSGGGSTGELFF.

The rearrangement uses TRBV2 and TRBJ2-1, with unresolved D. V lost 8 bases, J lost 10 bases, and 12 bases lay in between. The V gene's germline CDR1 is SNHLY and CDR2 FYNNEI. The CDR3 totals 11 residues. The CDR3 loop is CASQTVSEQFF. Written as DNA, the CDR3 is TGTGCCAGCCAAACAGTCTCCGAGCAGTTCTTC.

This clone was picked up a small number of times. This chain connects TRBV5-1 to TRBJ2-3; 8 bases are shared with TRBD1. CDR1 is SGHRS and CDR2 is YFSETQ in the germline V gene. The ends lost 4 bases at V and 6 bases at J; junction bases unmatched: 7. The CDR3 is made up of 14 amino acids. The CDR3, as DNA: TGCGCCAGCAGCCGGGAGACAGGGGCGGATACGCAGTATTTT. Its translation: CASSRETGADTQYF.

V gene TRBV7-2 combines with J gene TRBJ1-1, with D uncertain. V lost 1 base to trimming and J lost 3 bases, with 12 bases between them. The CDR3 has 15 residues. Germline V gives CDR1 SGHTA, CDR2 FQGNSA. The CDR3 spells CASSLDRHGDTEAFF. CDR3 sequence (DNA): TGTGCCAGCAGCTTAGATCGCCACGGCGACACTGAAGCTTTCTTT.

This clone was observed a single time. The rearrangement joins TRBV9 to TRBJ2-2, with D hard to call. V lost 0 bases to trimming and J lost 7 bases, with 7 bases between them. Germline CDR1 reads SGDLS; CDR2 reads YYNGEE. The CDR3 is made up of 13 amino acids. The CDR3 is CASSVAMGGELFF. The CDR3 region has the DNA TGTGCCAGCAGCGTAGCTATGGGCGGGGAGCTGTTTTTT.

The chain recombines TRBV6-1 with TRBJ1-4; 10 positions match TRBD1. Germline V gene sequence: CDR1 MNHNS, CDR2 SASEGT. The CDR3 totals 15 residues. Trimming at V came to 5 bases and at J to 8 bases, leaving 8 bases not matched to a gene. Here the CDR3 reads CASSKTGTGDEKLFF. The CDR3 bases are TGTGCCAGCAGTAAAACCGGGACAGGGGACGAAAAACTGTTTTTT.

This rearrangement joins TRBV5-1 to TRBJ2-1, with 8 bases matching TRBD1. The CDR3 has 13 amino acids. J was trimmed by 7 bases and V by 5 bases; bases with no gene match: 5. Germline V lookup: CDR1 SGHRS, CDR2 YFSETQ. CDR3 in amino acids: CASRGQGQNEQFF. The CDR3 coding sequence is TGCGCCAGCAGAGGACAGGGACAAAATGAGCAGTTCTTC.

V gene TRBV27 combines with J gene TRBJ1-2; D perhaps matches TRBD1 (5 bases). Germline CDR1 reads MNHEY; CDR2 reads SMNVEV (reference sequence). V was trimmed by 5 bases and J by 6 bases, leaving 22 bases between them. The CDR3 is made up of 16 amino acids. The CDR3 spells CASSPGGGISGNGYTF. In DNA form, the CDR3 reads TGTGCCAGCAGTCCCGGTGGGGGTATCTCAGGGAATGGCTACACCTTC.